The rows below give T cell receptor beta chains drawn from one sample of a study of blood T cells in healthy people across ages. TCRdb ran MiXCR on the 5' RACE reads and lists one entry per CDR3 protein. Of some 1,500,000 distinct CDR3 sequences detected, around 40% appear once; the ten largest clones hold about 3.8%. Input material: blood. The receptors were sampled from a woman between 18 and 29 years old in good health. Each CDR3 is given with its conserved first and last residue. D genes are given only for firm matches.

TRBJ2-1,TRBV20-1,NA,CSARDLRESYNEQFF
TRBJ2-1,TRBV6-1,TRBD2,CASTGLAGVNEQFF
TRBJ2-1,TRBV5-1,NA,CARSLASGPRNFQFF
TRBJ2-2,TRBV24-1,TRBD2,CATSDLRLAGVENTGELFF
TRBJ1-2,TRBV20-1,NA,CSASTPGAGLNYGYTF
TRBJ2-7,TRBV10-3,TRBD1,CAIRRQGAMNEQYF
TRBJ2-7,TRBV27,NA,CASSVATGYEQYF
TRBJ1-2,TRBV27,NA,CASSALTSGYGYTF
TRBJ2-3,TRBV7-8,TRBD2,CASSIAGTSPTDTQYF
TRBJ1-2,TRBV12-3/TRBV12-4,NA,CASSLSLVLSNYGYTF
TRBJ1-2,TRBV20-1,NA,CSARAGSALTGYTF
TRBJ2-5,TRBV20-1,TRBD2,CSANRRGDQETQYF
TRBJ2-1,TRBV11-3,NA,CASSSAYTDLTYNEQFF
TRBJ1-2,TRBV2,NA,CASTPRNRNYGYTF
TRBJ2-1,TRBV27,NA,CASSSGRYSYNEQFF
TRBJ2-1,TRBV12-3/TRBV12-4,NA,CASSHYGTLHNEQFF
TRBJ2-7,TRBV30,NA,CAWKSLGAGGHEQYF
TRBJ2-1,TRBV9,TRBD2,CASSVEGRAYNEQFF
TRBJ1-2,TRBV12-3/TRBV12-4,NA,CASSIRQFGVYGYTF
TRBJ2-3,TRBV20-1,NA,CSNLGGAADTQYF
TRBJ2-3,TRBV7-2,NA,CASNFRGSSTDTQYF
TRBJ1-1,TRBV18,TRBD1,CASSLQGSEGKTGRNTEAFF
TRBJ2-3,TRBV12-3/TRBV12-4,TRBD2,CASAGLAGIDTQYF
TRBJ2-5,TRBV29-1,TRBD2,CSVATSGRLETQYF
TRBJ2-1,TRBV20-1,NA,CSARSTLRAGEQFF
TRBJ2-1,TRBV4-1,TRBD2,CASSQDRGTSGRAGQFF
TRBJ1-2,TRBV4-1,NA,CASSQEWNRDTLYGYTF
TRBJ1-1,TRBV5-1,NA,CASSLIPLGLNTEAFF
TRBJ2-1,TRBV5-1,NA,CASSLLARPNEQFF
TRBJ1-5,TRBV20-1,TRBD1,CSATGQFNQPQHF
TRBJ2-1,TRBV7-2,NA,CASSFLLEQFF
TRBJ2-1,TRBV7-9,NA,CASSPTSYEQFF
TRBJ2-5,TRBV7-2,NA,CASSFGPGETQYF
TRBJ2-6,TRBV12-3/TRBV12-4,NA,CASSSGDPGANVLTF
TRBJ2-1,TRBV27,TRBD2,CATSSGRAYNEQFF
NA,TRBV11-2,NA,CASSLQQDHEQYF
TRBJ1-2,TRBV5-1,NA,CASSLPKSRNGYTF
TRBJ2-3,TRBV7-2,TRBD1,CASSLVGRGLTDTQYF
TRBJ1-2,TRBV9,NA,CASSAGRGLHNYGYTF
TRBJ2-1,TRBV20-1,TRBD2,CSAIAGVINEQFF
TRBJ2-1,TRBV4-1,TRBD2,CASSQVLSGGNEQFF
TRBJ2-1,TRBV12-3/TRBV12-4,NA,CASAAVGEQFF
TRBJ1-5,TRBV7-2,TRBD1,CASSFAGTGQPQHF
TRBJ2-1,TRBV30,NA,CAWEAGAHNEQFF
TRBJ2-7,TRBV19,TRBD2,CASSLPSGESSYEQYF
TRBJ2-6,TRBV28,NA,CASSSAGRAISGANVLTF
TRBJ2-1,TRBV27,TRBD2,CASSLNPLAGGRNEQFF
TRBJ1-6,TRBV27,NA,CASGPGIWSPLHF
TRBJ1-2,TRBV7-9,NA,CASSLANSYGYTF
TRBJ1-6,TRBV27,NA,CASSLSTDSYNSPLHF
TRBJ2-2,TRBV6-1,TRBD2,CASLTGGSIGELFF
TRBJ2-7,TRBV27,NA,CASSLSSSINEQYF
TRBJ2-1,TRBV12-3/TRBV12-4,NA,CASSGAMGTPYNEQFF